A selection of T cell receptor beta chains follows, all from one sample in a study of identifying expanded T cells in peripheral blood. Produced via immunoSEQ multiplex PCR; TCRdb's table is partial and in-frame only. The table records some 75,000 clones, about 90% of them present only once. Sample: blood. These receptors were collected from a person aged 18-70 years in good health. CDR3s leave out the opening cysteine and the closing phenylalanine or tryptophan. Only some rows state a clone size, as once, few, many or a class for expanded clones.

V gene	clone size	CDR3 protein
TRBV30	-	AWSVQGRSNQPQH
TRBV9	-	ASSPGRRDTEAF
TRBV5-1	once	ASSFVAGASTDTQY
TRBV5-1	once	ASSFFTLPGGHDEQY
TRBV30	-	AWNQLAQETQY
TRBV29-1	few	SAIGQAANTGELF
TRBV27	-	ASSSSTSLADTQY
TRBV4-1	-	ASSQPAGGPSRETQY
TRBV19	once	ASSIGLDHNEQF
TRBV5-1	-	ASSLGGAGGYEQY
TRBV20-1	-	SARDGKLF
TRBV18	-	ASSPRESYNEQF
TRBV2	-	ASKGVGGYNEQF
TRBV2	-	ASSAGTGPYGYT
TRBV19	-	ASSAGPSNEKLF
TRBV2	-	ASRQGQYEQY
TRBV9	few	ASSAPRAGRDGYT
TRBV2	-	ASSVGGGYLETQY
TRBV9	-	ASSIRAGESTDTQY
TRBV5-1	-	ASSLRTGKETQY
TRBV4-3	-	ASSQEILNYGYT
TRBV7-8	once	ASRPGGRVGTEAF
TRBV13	-	ASSPTGSDTQY
TRBV7-2	-	ASTRLPSGHNNEQF
TRBV7-2	-	ASSLQGRPQH
TRBV5-4	few	ASSLVGTTSTDTQY
TRBV6-1	once	ASSYQAGGEQF
TRBV9	-	ASSVAGAGALNTEAF
TRBV11-2	-	ASSLGGMEQY
TRBV9	-	ASSVGLAGTDTQY
TRBV9	-	ASSASGGNTGELF
TRBV6-5	-	ASRRTDTQY
TRBV29-1	once	SVDIAGGNEQF
TRBV19	-	ASSPLSFGTGELF
TRBV5-1	-	ASSKGTGSYNEQF
TRBV12-5	-	ASGLPTGTQGNQPQH
TRBV7-2	-	ASSLTWSGFTDTQY
TRBV28	-	ASTSGTETQY
TRBV27	-	ASSRAQVPGAEQF
TRBV19	-	ASSITDLNTEAF
TRBV5-1	-	ASSSRGNHPLDTQY